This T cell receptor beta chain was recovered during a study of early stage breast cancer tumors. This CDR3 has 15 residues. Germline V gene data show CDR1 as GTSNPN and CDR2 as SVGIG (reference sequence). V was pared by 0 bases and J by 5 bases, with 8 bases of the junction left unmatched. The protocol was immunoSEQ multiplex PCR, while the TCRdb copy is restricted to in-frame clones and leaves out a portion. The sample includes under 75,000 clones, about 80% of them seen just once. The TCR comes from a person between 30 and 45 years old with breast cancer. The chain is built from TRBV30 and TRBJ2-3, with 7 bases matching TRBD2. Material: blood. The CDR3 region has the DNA TGTGCCTGGAGTGTGGGAGGGAGGGCCAAAGATACGCAGTATTTT. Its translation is CAWSVGGRAKDTQYF.